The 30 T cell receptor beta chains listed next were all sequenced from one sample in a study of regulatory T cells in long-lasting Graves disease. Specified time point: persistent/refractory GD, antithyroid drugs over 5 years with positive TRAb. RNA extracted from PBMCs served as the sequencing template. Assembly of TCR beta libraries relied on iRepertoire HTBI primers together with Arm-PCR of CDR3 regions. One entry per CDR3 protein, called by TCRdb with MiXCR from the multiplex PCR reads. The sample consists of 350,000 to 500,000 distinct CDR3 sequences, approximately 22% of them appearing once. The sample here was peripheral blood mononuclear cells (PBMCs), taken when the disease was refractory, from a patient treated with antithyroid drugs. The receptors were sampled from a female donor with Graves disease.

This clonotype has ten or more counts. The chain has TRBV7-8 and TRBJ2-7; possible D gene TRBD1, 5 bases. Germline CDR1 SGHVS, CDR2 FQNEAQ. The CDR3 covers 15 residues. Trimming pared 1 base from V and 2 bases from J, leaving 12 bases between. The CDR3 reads CASSLVPDTTYEQYF. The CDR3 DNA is TGTGCCAGCAGCTTAGTTCCGGACACAACCTACGAGCAGTACTTC.

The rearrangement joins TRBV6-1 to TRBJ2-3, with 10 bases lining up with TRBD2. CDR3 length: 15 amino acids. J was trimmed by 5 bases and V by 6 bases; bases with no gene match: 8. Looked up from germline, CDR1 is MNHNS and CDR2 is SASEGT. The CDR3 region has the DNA TGTGCCAGCAGCAGTACCGGGACTAGCGTAGATACGCAGTATTTT. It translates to CASSSTGTSVDTQYF.

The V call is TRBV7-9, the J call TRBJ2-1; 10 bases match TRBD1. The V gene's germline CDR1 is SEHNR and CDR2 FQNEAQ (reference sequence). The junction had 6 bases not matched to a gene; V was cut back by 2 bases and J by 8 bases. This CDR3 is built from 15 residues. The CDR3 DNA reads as TGTGCCAGCAGCTTAAATGGACAGGGGGTCGATGAGCAGTTCTTC. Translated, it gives CASSLNGQGVDEQFF.

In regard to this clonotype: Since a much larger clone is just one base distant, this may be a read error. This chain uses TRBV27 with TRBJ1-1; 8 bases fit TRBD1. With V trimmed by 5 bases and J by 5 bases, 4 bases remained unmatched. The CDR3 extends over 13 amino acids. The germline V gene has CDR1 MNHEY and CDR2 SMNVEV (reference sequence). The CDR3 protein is CASSLTGETEAFF. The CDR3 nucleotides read TGTGCCAGCAGTCTGACAGGGGAAACTGAAGCTTTCTTT.

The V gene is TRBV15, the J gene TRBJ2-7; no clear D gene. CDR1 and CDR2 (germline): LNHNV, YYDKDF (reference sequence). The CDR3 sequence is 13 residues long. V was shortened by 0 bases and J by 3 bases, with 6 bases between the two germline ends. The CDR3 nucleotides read TGTGCCACCAGCAGAGAAAGAGGCTACGAGCAGTACTTC. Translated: CATSRERGYEQYF.

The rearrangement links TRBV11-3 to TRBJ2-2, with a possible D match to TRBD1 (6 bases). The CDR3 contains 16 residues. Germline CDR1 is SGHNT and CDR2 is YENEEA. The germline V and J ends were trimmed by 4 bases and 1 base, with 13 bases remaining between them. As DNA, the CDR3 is TGTGCCAGCAGCTCCCGGGACAAGGAGAACACCGGGGAGCTGTTTTTT. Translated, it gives CASSSRDKENTGELFF. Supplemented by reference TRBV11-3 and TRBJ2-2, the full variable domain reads EAGVVQSPRYKIIEKKQPVAFWCNPISGHNTLYWYLQNLGQGPELLIRYENEEAVDDSQLPKDRFSAERLKGVDSTLKIQPAELGDSAVYLCASSSRDKENTGELFFGEGSRLTVL.

The CDR3 nucleotides are TGTGCTAGTGGTTTTCTAGGGGGGAACGCCACAGATACGCAGTATTTT. It encodes CASGFLGGNATDTQYF. This sequence joins TRBV12-5 and TRBJ2-3; D assignment may be TRBD1 or TRBD2 (6 bases each). Trimming cost V 3 bases and J 2 bases, with 15 bases left between them. The CDR3 has 16 residues. Germline CDR1 LGHNT, CDR2 FRNRAP.

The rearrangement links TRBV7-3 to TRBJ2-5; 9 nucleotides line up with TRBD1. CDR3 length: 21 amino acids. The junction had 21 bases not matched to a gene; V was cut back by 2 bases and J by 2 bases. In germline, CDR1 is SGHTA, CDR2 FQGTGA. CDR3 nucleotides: TGTGCCAGCAGCTTAGTACCTCCTGGCATAGCCGGGACAGGGATACAAGAGACCCAGTACTTC. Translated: CASSLVPPGIAGTGIQETQYF.

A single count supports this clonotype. The CDR3 spells CASSQPTSGSSYEQYF. CDR3 bases: TGCGCCAGCAGCCAGCCGACTAGCGGAAGCTCCTACGAGCAGTACTTC. The chain recombines TRBV4-1 with TRBJ2-7, with 9 bases that match TRBD2. J lost 0 bases, V lost 3 bases, and 6 bases had no gene match. The CDR3 sequence is 16 residues long. CDR1 MGHRA and CDR2 YSYEKL come from the germline V gene.

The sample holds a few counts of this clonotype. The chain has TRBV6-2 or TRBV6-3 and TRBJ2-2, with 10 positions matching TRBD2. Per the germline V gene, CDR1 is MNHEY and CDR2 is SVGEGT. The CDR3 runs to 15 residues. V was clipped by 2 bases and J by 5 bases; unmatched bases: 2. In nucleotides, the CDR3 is TGTGCCAGCAGTTACGGGACTAGCGAGACCGGGGAGCTGTTTTTT. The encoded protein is CASSYGTSETGELFF.

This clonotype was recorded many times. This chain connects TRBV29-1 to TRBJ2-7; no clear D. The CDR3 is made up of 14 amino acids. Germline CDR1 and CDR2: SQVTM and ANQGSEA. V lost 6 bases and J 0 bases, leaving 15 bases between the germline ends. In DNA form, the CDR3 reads TGCAGCGTAAGAACCGTAGAGAACTCCTACGAGCAGTACTTC. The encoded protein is CSVRTVENSYEQYF.

CDR3 nucleotides: TGTGCCAGCAGTAGACAGCCACAAGGGGGGTCCCTTGAAGAGACCCAGTACTTC. Residues: CASSRQPQGGSLEETQYF. The genes are TRBV27 and TRBJ2-5; D is possibly TRBD1 or TRBD2 (6 bases each). The length of the CDR3 is 18 residues. The V gene lost 5 bases and the J gene lost 3 bases, with 25 bases spanning the gap. Germline-derived CDR1 and CDR2 are MNHEY and SMNVEV (reference sequence).

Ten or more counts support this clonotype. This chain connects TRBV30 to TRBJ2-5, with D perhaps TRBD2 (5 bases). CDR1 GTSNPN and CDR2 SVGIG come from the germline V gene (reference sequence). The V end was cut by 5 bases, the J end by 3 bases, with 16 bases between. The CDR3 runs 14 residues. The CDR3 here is CAWDGGRGEETQYF. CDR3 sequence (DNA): TGTGCCTGGGATGGAGGTCGCGGCGAAGAGACCCAGTACTTC.

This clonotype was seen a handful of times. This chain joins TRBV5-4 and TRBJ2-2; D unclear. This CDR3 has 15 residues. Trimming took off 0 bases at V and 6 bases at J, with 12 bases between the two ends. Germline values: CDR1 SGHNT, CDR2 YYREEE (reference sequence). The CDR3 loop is CASSLDFRKSGELFF. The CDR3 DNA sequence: TGTGCCAGCAGCTTGGACTTCAGGAAGTCCGGGGAGCTGTTTTTT.

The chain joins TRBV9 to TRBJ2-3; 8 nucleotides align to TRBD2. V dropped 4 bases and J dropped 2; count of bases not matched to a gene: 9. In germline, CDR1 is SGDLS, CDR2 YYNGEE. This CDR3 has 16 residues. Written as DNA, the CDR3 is TGTGCCAGCAGCCTCCGGGATAGCGGGATCACAGATACGCAGTATTTT. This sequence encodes CASSLRDSGITDTQYF.

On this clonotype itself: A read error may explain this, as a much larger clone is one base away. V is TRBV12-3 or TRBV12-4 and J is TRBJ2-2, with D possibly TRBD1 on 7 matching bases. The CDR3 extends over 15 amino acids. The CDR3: CASSLYQGGTGELSF. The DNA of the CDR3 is TGTGCCAGCAGTTTGTATCAGGGGGGCACCGGGGAGCTGTCTTTT.

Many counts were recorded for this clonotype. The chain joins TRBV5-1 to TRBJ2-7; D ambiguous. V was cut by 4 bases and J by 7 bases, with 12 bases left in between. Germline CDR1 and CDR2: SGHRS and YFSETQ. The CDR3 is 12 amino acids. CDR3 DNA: TGCGCCAGCAGCCCCGACCTGGGTGAGCAGTACTTC. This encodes CASSPDLGEQYF.

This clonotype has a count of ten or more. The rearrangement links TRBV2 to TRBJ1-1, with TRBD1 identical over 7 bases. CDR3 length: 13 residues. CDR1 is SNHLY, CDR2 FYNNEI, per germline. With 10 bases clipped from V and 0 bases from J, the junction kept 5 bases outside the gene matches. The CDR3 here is CAIHRGMNTEAFF. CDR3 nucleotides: TGTGCCATCCACAGGGGCATGAACACTGAAGCTTTCTTT.

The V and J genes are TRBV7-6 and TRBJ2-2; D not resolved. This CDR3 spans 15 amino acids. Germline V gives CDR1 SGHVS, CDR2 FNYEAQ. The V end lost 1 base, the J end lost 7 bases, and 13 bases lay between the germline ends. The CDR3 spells CASSLVASADGELFF. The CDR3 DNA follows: TGTGCCAGCAGCTTAGTTGCATCCGCCGACGGGGAGCTGTTTTTT.

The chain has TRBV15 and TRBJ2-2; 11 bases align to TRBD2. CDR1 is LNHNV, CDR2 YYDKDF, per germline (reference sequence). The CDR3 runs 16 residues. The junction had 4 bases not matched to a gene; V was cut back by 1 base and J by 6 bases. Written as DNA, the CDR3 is TGTGCCACCAGCAGAGGCGGACTAGCGGGTGCCGGGGAGCTGTTTTTT. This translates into CATSRGGLAGAGELFF.

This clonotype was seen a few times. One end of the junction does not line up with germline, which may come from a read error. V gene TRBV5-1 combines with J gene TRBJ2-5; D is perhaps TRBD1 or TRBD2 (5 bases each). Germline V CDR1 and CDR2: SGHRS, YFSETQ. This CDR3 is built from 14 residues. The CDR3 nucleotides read TGTGCCAGCAGCACCGGGACCCCTGGAGAGACCCAGTACTTC. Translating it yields CASSTGTPGETQYF.

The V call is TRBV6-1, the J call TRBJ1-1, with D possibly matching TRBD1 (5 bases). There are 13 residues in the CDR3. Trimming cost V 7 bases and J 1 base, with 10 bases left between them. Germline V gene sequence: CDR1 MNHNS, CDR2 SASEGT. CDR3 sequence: CASNNRGNTEAFF. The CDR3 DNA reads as TGTGCCAGCAACAATAGGGGGAACACTGAAGCTTTCTTT.

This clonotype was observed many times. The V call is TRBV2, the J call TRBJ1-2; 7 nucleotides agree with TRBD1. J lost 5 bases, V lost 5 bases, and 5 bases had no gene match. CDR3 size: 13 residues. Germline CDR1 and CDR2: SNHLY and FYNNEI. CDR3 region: CASSMDRIYGYTF. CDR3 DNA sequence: TGTGCCAGCAGTATGGACAGGATTTATGGCTACACCTTC.

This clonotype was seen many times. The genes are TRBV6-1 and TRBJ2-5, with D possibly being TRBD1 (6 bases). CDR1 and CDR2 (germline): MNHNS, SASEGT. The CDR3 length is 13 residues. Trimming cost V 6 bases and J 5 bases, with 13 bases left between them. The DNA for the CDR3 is TGTGCCAGCAGCTTGGTTCAGGGGGAGACCCAGTACTTC. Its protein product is CASSLVQGETQYF.

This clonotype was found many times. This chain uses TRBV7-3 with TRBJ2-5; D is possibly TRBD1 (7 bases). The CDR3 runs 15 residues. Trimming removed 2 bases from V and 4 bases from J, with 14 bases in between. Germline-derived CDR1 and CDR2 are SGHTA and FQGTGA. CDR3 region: CASSLQGGASETQYF. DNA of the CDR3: TGTGCCAGCAGCTTACAGGGGGGCGCCTCAGAGACCCAGTACTTC.

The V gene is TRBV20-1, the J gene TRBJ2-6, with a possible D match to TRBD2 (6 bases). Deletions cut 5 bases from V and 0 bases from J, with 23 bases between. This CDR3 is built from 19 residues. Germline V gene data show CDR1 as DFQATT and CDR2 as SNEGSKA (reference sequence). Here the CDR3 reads CSAPLLAGGGVSGANVLTF. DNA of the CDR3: TGCAGTGCTCCTCTCCTGGCAGGTGGAGGGGTCTCTGGGGCCAACGTCCTGACTTTC.

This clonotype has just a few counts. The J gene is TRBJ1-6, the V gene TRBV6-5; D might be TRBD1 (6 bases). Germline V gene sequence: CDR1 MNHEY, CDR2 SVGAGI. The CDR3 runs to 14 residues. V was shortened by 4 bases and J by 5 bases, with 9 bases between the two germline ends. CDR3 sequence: CASSSGQNNSPLHF. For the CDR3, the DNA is TGTGCCAGCAGTTCCGGACAGAATAATTCACCCCTCCACTTT.

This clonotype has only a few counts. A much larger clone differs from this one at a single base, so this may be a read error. The CDR3 DNA sequence: TGTGCCAGCAGCTTAGTGGAAGGGGAGACCCAGTACTTC. This codes for CASSLVEGETQYF. This rearrangement joins TRBV7-9 to TRBJ2-5; D remains ambiguous. The CDR3 length is 13 residues. Germline values: CDR1 SEHNR, CDR2 FQNEAQ (reference sequence). The ends were cut back, 1 base at V and 5 bases at J, with 8 bases in the middle.

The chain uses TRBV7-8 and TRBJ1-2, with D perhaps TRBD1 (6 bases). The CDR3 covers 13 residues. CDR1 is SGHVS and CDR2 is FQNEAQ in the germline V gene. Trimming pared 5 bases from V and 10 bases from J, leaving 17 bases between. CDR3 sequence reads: CASSRREGGNYTF. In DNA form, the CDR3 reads TGTGCCAGCAGCCGACGGGAAGGGGGTAACTACACCTTC.

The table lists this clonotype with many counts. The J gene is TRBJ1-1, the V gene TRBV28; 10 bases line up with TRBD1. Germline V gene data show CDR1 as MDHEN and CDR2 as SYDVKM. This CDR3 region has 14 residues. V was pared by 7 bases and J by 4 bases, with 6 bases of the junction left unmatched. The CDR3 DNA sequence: TGTGCCAGCACCAGGACAGGGGGGAGCACTGAAGCTTTCTTT. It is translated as CASTRTGGSTEAFF.